The 32 T cell receptor beta chains presented below share a single source sample, sequenced in a study of regulatory T cells in long-lasting Graves disease. Time point specified: persistent/refractory GD, antithyroid drugs over 5 years with positive TRAb. After RNA was extracted from PBMCs, the TCR library was made from it. Through Arm-PCR of CDR3 regions and iRepertoire HTBI primers, TCR beta libraries were built. MiXCR, applied by TCRdb to the multiplex PCR reads, yields one record per CDR3 protein. This sample has about 470,000 distinct CDR3 sequences, with less than 25% found just once. The sequences come from peripheral blood mononuclear cells (PBMCs), collected when the disease was refractory, from a patient treated with antithyroid drugs. These TCRs come from a female donor with Graves disease.

This chain uses TRBV3-1 with TRBJ2-1, with a tentative D call TRBD1 (5 bases). V lost 5 bases and J 4 bases, leaving 15 bases between the germline ends. CDR1 and CDR2 (germline): LGHDT, YNNKEL (reference sequence). The CDR3 consists of 15 residues. The DNA of the CDR3 is TGTGCCAGCAGCTTGGCTGGGGCTCTATACAATGAGCAGTTCTTC. Its translation is CASSLAGALYNEQFF.

This clonotype was counted at least ten times. The V call is TRBV2, the J call TRBJ1-2; a weak D match, TRBD1 (6 bases). Germline assignment: CDR1 SNHLY and CDR2 FYNNEI. Trimming pared 5 bases from V and 6 bases from J, leaving 7 bases between. This CDR3 has 11 residues. The CDR3 region has the DNA TGTGCCAGCAGTACAGGGCATGGCTACACCTTC. Its protein product is CASSTGHGYTF.

The V gene is TRBV7-2, the J gene TRBJ1-2, with 9 bases aligning to TRBD1. CDR3 length equals 12 residues. V shed 10 bases, J shed 3 bases, and the junction held 3 bases outside the gene matches. In germline, CDR1 is SGHTA, CDR2 FQGNSA. For the CDR3, the DNA is TGTGCCACGACAGGGGGAGACTATGGCTACACCTTC. Encoded protein: CATTGGDYGYTF.

This clonotype was counted ten times or more. V usage is TRBV20-1 and J usage is TRBJ2-7; tentatively, D is TRBD2 (6 bases). Germline CDR1 is DFQATT and CDR2 is SNEGSKA (reference sequence). Trimming took 3 bases from V and 5 from J, leaving 20 bases between them. The CDR3 covers 15 residues. For the CDR3, the DNA is TGCAGTGCTAGCTCTGCGGGGCTCCCGGAGGACGAGCAGTACTTC. Protein sequence: CSASSAGLPEDEQYF.

The chain carries TRBV11-2 and TRBJ2-3; 14 bases match TRBD2. The CDR3 loop spans 16 amino acids. The V gene end was trimmed by 4 bases and the J gene end by 3 bases; junction bases not matched to a gene: 3. Germline assignment: CDR1 SGHAT and CDR2 FQNNGV. The CDR3 reads CASSYRTSGRTDTQYF. Here the CDR3 DNA reads TGTGCCAGCAGCTACCGGACTAGCGGGAGGACAGATACGCAGTATTTT.

In this sample, this clonotype turned up many times. This chain links TRBV29-1 with TRBJ2-4, with TRBD2 matching over 7 bases. This CDR3 region has 13 residues. CDR1 is SQVTM, CDR2 ANQGSEA, per germline. J was trimmed by 8 bases and V by 7 bases; bases with no gene match: 11. The DNA for the CDR3 is TGCAGCGCCGGGGGAGGGAGCGCGGACATTCAGTACTTC. Its translation: CSAGGGSADIQYF.

This clonotype was recorded many times. V usage is TRBV2 and J usage is TRBJ2-5; 7 bases map to TRBD2. The ends lost 4 bases at V and 7 bases at J; junction bases unmatched: 0. The CDR3 runs 11 residues. Per the germline V gene, CDR1 is SNHLY and CDR2 is FYNNEI. The CDR3 loop reads CASSGGGTQYF. The CDR3 DNA follows: TGTGCCAGCAGTGGGGGGGGGACCCAGTACTTC.

This clonotype was counted ten times or more. One end of the junction varies from germline; a read error may be responsible. The CDR3 here is CASSQSGELFF. The CDR3 bases are TGTGCCAGCAGCCAATCCGGGGAGCTGTTTTTT. The chain uses TRBV4-3 and TRBJ2-2; D is uncertain. There are 11 residues in the CDR3. CDR1 and CDR2 (germline): LGHNA, YSLEER.

The rearrangement links TRBV29-1 to TRBJ2-2; D unclear. V was pared by 4 bases and J by 3 bases, with 6 bases between. Germline V gene sequence: CDR1 SQVTM, CDR2 ANQGSEA. The CDR3 extends over 12 amino acids. As DNA, the CDR3 is TGCAGCGTTGCTCAGGACACCGGGGAGCTGTTTTTT. It specifies CSVAQDTGELFF.

This clonotype turned up a few times. This sequence joins TRBV19 and TRBJ1-1, with a possible D match to TRBD1 (5 bases). CDR3 length: 14 residues. Trimming took 7 bases from V and 1 from J, leaving 13 bases between them. Per germline, CDR1 LNHDA and CDR2 SQIVND (reference sequence). The CDR3 region has the DNA TGTGCCAGTACCGCCGCAACAGGGAACACTGAAGCTTTCTTT. Translation gives CASTAATGNTEAFF.

This clonotype was detected ten times or more. The chain recombines TRBV12-3 or TRBV12-4 with TRBJ1-6; D uncertain. Trimming removed 5 bases at V and 5 bases at J, with 7 bases between. The CDR3 has 13 amino acids. The CDR3 reads CASSEQHNSPLHF. The CDR3 region has the DNA TGTGCCAGCAGTGAGCAACATAATTCACCCCTCCACTTT.

This sequence joins TRBV20-1 and TRBJ2-2; TRBD1 matches 7 bases. V was clipped by 5 bases and J by 0 bases; unmatched bases: 6. Germline V gives CDR1 DFQATT, CDR2 SNEGSKA (reference sequence). The CDR3 runs to 15 residues. The CDR3 protein is CSAPDRPANTGELFF. In DNA, the CDR3 is TGCAGTGCTCCGGACAGGCCTGCGAACACCGGGGAGCTGTTTTTT.

Ten or more counts support this clonotype. The CDR3 region has the DNA TGTGCCAGCAGTAACGGACTAGCGGACTCCACCCAAGAGACCCAGTACTTC. Translation: CASSNGLADSTQETQYF. The chain combines TRBV28 with TRBJ2-5; TRBD2 matches 10 bases. The CDR3 is made up of 17 amino acids. V trimming: 5 bases; J trimming: 1 base; junction bases outside the gene matches: 10. Germline V lookup: CDR1 MDHEN, CDR2 SYDVKM.

The chain couples TRBV30 to TRBJ1-5; D is perhaps TRBD1 (6 bases). Deletions cut 0 bases from V and 5 bases from J, with 11 bases between. The CDR3 has 14 residues. In germline, CDR1 is GTSNPN, CDR2 SVGIG (reference sequence). The CDR3 loop reads CAWSVREGDQPQHF. The CDR3 DNA sequence: TGTGCCTGGAGTGTAAGGGAGGGGGATCAGCCCCAGCATTTT. Variable domain in full (rest from reference TRBV30 and TRBJ1-5): SQTIHQWPATLVQPVGSPLSLECTVEGTSNPNLYWYRQAAGRGLQLLFYSVGIGQISSEVPQNLSASRPQDRQFILSSKKLLLSDSGFYLCAWSVREGDQPQHFGDGTRLSIL.

This clonotype was recorded a few times. The gene calls are TRBV7-9 and TRBJ1-2; the D is unclear. This CDR3 is built from 12 residues. Germline-derived CDR1 and CDR2 are SEHNR and FQNEAQ (reference sequence). V lost 5 bases to trimming and J lost 5 bases, with 9 bases between them. The CDR3 reads CASSPVEYGYTF. CDR3 nucleotide sequence: TGTGCCAGCAGCCCCGTAGAATATGGCTACACCTTC.

This clonotype was seen a handful of times. With a much larger clone just one base away, this may be a read error. Given the absence of the conserved phenylalanine or tryptophan at the CDR3 end, a read error is likely. The J gene is TRBJ1-2, the V gene TRBV29-1; TRBD1 might be the D (6 bases). From germline, CDR1 is SQVTM and CDR2 ANQGSEA. The CDR3 is made up of 14 amino acids. V lost 0 bases to trimming and J lost 7 bases, with 15 bases between them. CDR3 protein: CSVEDRRGAGGYTS. The DNA of the CDR3 is TGCAGCGTTGAAGATCGCCGGGGGGCTGGTGGCTACACCTCC.

The table lists this clonotype with a count of one. The chain combines TRBV5-1 with TRBJ2-3; D unclear. The CDR3 is made up of 17 amino acids. Between the trimmed V and J ends, which lost 0 bases and 4 bases, there was a span of 18 bases. Germline CDR1 SGHRS, CDR2 YFSETQ. CDR3 sequence: CASSLAAAHSGADTQYF. Written as DNA, the CDR3 is TGCGCCAGCAGCTTGGCAGCTGCCCATTCAGGCGCAGATACGCAGTATTTT.

This clonotype was picked up many times. The chain recombines TRBV29-1 with TRBJ1-2; TRBD1 agrees at 8 bases. The V gene's germline CDR1 is SQVTM and CDR2 ANQGSEA. V was clipped by 7 bases and J by 3 bases; unmatched bases: 4. The CDR3 is 12 residues long. Here the CDR3 DNA reads TGCAGCGGAATGACAGGGGACTATGGCTACACCTTC. Its protein is CSGMTGDYGYTF.

The chain joins TRBV6-2 or TRBV6-3 to TRBJ1-6; D call uncertain. Trimming removed 0 bases at V and 3 bases at J, with 9 bases between. Germline V gives CDR1 MNHEY, CDR2 SVGEGT. This CDR3 region has 16 residues. CDR3 sequence (DNA): TGTGCCAGCAGTTACTCCCCCAGCCACTATAATTCACCCCTCCACTTT. Protein: CASSYSPSHYNSPLHF.

The chain couples TRBV6-2 or TRBV6-3 to TRBJ2-4, with D unresolved. Germline loops: CDR1 MNHEY, CDR2 SVGEGT. Trimming left V 5 bases short and J 3 bases short, with 14 bases between. This CDR3 spans 15 amino acids. This CDR3 reads CASSPRGGDKNIQYF. Here the CDR3 DNA reads TGTGCCAGCAGTCCCCGAGGTGGGGACAAAAACATTCAGTACTTC.

This clonotype occurred many times. The rearrangement joins TRBV6-5 to TRBJ2-7; D is perhaps TRBD1 (6 bases). Germline values: CDR1 MNHEY, CDR2 SVGAGI. Trimming stripped 0 bases from V and 3 bases from J, with 12 bases between. CDR3 length: 15 amino acids. DNA of the CDR3: TGTGCCAGCAGTTACTCCGGGATCAGGGGCTACGAGCAGTACTTC. It encodes CASSYSGIRGYEQYF.

This clonotype appeared a few times. Germline and junction disagree at one end, which may indicate a read error. This chain uses TRBV6-2 or TRBV6-3 with TRBJ2-7; D gene uncertain. Germline V gene lookup returns CDR1 MNHEY and CDR2 SVGEGT. The CDR3 has 15 residues. The CDR3 DNA follows: TGTGCCAGCAGCTACTCCGTCCGCAGTGGGCACGAGCAGTACTTC. It specifies CASSYSVRSGHEQYF.

This clonotype was picked up many times. This chain uses TRBV7-2 with TRBJ2-7; a possible D gene is TRBD1 (6 bases). The CDR3 length is 14 residues. Deletions cut 1 base from V and 3 bases from J, with 10 bases between. Germline CDR1 reads SGHTA; CDR2 reads FQGNSA. CDR3 in amino acids: CASSLGGGSYEQYF. CDR3 bases: TGTGCCAGCAGCTTAGGAGGGGGAAGCTACGAGCAGTACTTC.

The V and J genes are TRBV28 and TRBJ1-2; 8 nucleotides line up with TRBD1. J gave up 7 bases and V 4 bases, and 2 bases lay outside the gene matches. The CDR3 contains 12 residues. Germline V gene sequence: CDR1 MDHEN, CDR2 SYDVKM. The CDR3 coding sequence is TGTGCCAGCAGTTCCAGGGGGCTTGGCTACACCTTC. Amino acid sequence: CASSSRGLGYTF.

This clonotype has at least ten counts. The chain's CDR3 is CASSLSSGVWAAQETQYF. CDR3 bases: TGTGCCAGCAGTTTGTCCTCAGGGGTTTGGGCGGCGCAAGAGACCCAGTACTTC. The V call is TRBV27, the J call TRBJ2-5; D possibly corresponds to TRBD1 (6 bases). CDR3 length: 18 amino acids. Looked up from germline, CDR1 is MNHEY and CDR2 is SMNVEV (reference sequence). Between the trimmed V and J ends, which lost 3 bases and 2 bases, there was a span of 22 bases.

This clonotype was recorded many times. The chain employs TRBV6-2 or TRBV6-3 and TRBJ2-7, with 9 nucleotides matching TRBD2. Germline lookup yields CDR1 MNHEY and CDR2 SVGEGT. The V segment lost 0 bases and the J segment 3 bases; nucleotides outside the gene matches: 3. CDR3 length: 15 residues. CDR3 coding DNA: TGTGCCAGCAGTTACTCACCTAGCGGGGTCTACGAGCAGTACTTC. Translated: CASSYSPSGVYEQYF.

This clonotype was seen only a few times. One end of the junction does not line up with germline, which may come from a read error. The rearrangement joins TRBV29-1 to TRBJ2-7, with D perhaps TRBD2 (5 bases). CDR1 SQVTM and CDR2 ANQGSEA come from the germline V gene. The CDR3 is 13 amino acids. This CDR3 reads CSVEAETSYEQYF. The CDR3 DNA sequence: TGCAGCGTGGAAGCGGAAACCTCCTACGAGCAGTACTTC.

The chain employs TRBV7-9 and TRBJ1-2; D perhaps matches TRBD1 (5 bases). CDR3 size: 12 residues. V lost 6 bases and J lost 5, with 10 bases in between. Per the germline V gene, CDR1 is SEHNR and CDR2 is FQNEAQ (reference sequence). This CDR3 reads CASSQGEYGYTF. The CDR3 DNA reads TGTGCCAGCAGTCAGGGCGAGTATGGCTACACCTTC. The full variable domain, in which reference TRBV7-9 and TRBJ1-2 provide the parts outside the CDR3, is DTGVSQNPRHKITKRGQNVTFRCDPISEHNRLYWYRQTLGQGPEFLTYFQNEAQLEKSRLLSDRFSAERPKGSFSTLEIQRTEQGDSAMYLCASSQGEYGYTFGSGTRLTVV.

This clonotype was detected ten times or more. The chain joins TRBV12-3 or TRBV12-4 to TRBJ1-1; tentatively, D is TRBD1 (6 bases). Trimming cost V 5 bases and J 4 bases, with 11 bases left between them. The CDR3 loop spans 13 amino acids. CDR3: CASSDGGATEAFF. The CDR3 region has the DNA TGTGCCAGCAGTGACGGGGGGGCCACTGAAGCTTTCTTT.

The V gene is TRBV19, the J gene TRBJ2-2; TRBD2 matches 15 bases. V dropped 3 bases and J dropped 1; count of bases not matched to a gene: 3. The CDR3 is made up of 18 amino acids. Per the germline V gene, CDR1 is LNHDA and CDR2 is SQIVND (reference sequence). CDR3 sequence: CASSIPGLAGGNTGELFF. The CDR3 nucleotides read TGTGCCAGTAGTATTCCGGGACTAGCGGGAGGGAACACCGGGGAGCTGTTTTTT. Filled out from reference TRBV19 and TRBJ2-2, the complete variable domain reads DGGITQSPKYLFRKEGQNVTLSCEQNLNHDAMYWYRQDPGQGLRLIYYSQIVNDFQKGDIAEGYSVSREKKESFPLTVTSAQKNPTAFYLCASSIPGLAGGNTGELFFGEGSRLTVL.

This clonotype was observed at least ten times. The V call is TRBV28, the J call TRBJ1-5, with a possible D match to TRBD1 (5 bases). The germline V gene encodes CDR1 MDHEN and CDR2 SYDVKM. V was pared by 2 bases and J by 6 bases, with 11 bases between. The CDR3 is 14 amino acids. The CDR3 region has the DNA TGTGCCAGCAGTTTAGTGACAGTGGCTCAGCCCCAGCATTTT. Its protein product is CASSLVTVAQPQHF.

J is TRBJ1-1 and V is TRBV5-1; D is perhaps TRBD1 (6 bases). CDR3 length: 12 amino acids. CDR1 and CDR2 (germline): SGHRS, YFSETQ. Deletions cut 6 bases from V and 1 base from J, with 7 bases between. The CDR3 sequence: CASKGGNTEAFF. The CDR3 region has the DNA TGCGCCAGCAAGGGGGGGAACACTGAAGCTTTCTTT.